A selection of T cell receptor beta chains follows, all from one sample in a study of T cells in tuberculosis. Some clones are missing from TCRdb's copy, which holds only in-frame ones; the method was immunoSEQ multiplex PCR. The data show about 41,000 clones, around 96% seen once. Sequenced sample: PBMCs. These receptors were collected from a donor aged 10 to 29 with latent tuberculosis or without tuberculosis infection. Both conserved end residues are trimmed from each CDR3. D genes are given only for firm matches.

V gene	D gene	CDR3 protein
TRBV11-2	-	ASSLEPAGNTEAF
TRBV27	TRBD1	ATRGGPGELF
TRBV11-1	-	ASSLFGGLNTEAF
TRBV9	-	ASSVQTDNYGYT
TRBV7-4	-	ASSFPHGGYT
TRBV28	-	ASTGGTTQNTIY
TRBV4-1	-	ASSQDLTGITYEQY
TRBV9	TRBD1	ASSPSGTGYEKLF
TRBV27	TRBD1	ASSVAGTGSEKLF
TRBV6-6	TRBD1	ASSQQGASYEQY
TRBV27	-	ASSPVAEHQETQY
TRBV10-3	-	AISERYNEQF
TRBV11-2	-	ASSLGRGEKLF
TRBV27	-	ASSLEVATEAF
TRBV27	TRBD1	ASSLQGAVEGYT
TRBV29-1	TRBD1	SAVGQNYGYT
TRBV20-1	-	SARSQETQY
TRBV7-9	TRBD2	ASSSPGTSGGLSYNEQF
TRBV28	TRBD1	ASSPGQGTEAF
TRBV29-1	TRBD2	SVATSGDTQY
TRBV11-2	TRBD1	ASSFSRGSTEAF
TRBV27	-	ASSLRGNTGELF
TRBV5-6	-	ASSLVGRAHGELF
TRBV5-4	TRBD1	ASSSGQIQETQY